This TCR beta chain was sequenced during a study of preoperative IRX-2 immunotherapy in early breast cancer. V shed 4 bases, J shed 5 bases, and the junction held 8 bases outside the gene matches. Germline CDR1 and CDR2: SNHLY and FYNNEI. The CDR3 is made up of 14 amino acids. Repertoires were generated with immunoSEQ multiplex PCR, while TCRdb's copy carries only in-frame clones and drops some. This table holds roughly 35,000 clones, 90% to 95% found once. As for treatment: preoperative locoregional IRX-2 cytokine immunotherapy. Patients received preoperative, locoregional IRX-2 cytokine immunotherapy in a phase Ib study.

The chain has TRBV2 and TRBJ2-7; TRBD1 agrees at 7 bases. This TCR derives from a human donor with breast cancer. The sample was taken from a patient treated with IRX-2 immunotherapy. This CDR3 is CASSATGSGNEQYF. The CDR3 DNA reads TGTGCCAGCAGTGCGACAGGGTCGGGCAACGAGCAGTACTTC.